The sequence of this T cell receptor (beta chain) was determined in a study of shared clonotypes between healthy human individuals. As originally analysed: Junction-only sequences produced by ImmunoSEQ had no quality scores, so filtering differed. Generated by immunoSEQ multiplex PCR, the TCRdb table keeps only in-frame clones and is missing some. The V and J calls and clone size come from that table; D and trimming were worked out from the DNA. The sample has about half a million clones; roughly 78% are singletons. This CDR3 spans 13 amino acids. V shed 0 bases and J 8 bases; nucleotides not matched to a gene: 6. Per the germline V gene, CDR1 is GTSNPN and CDR2 is SVGIG (reference sequence). Healthy HIV-negative adults with no recent acute infections or vaccinations were recruited as donors.

The sample consisted of PBMCs. The origin of this receptor is a woman in her 40s in good health. Some clones in this sample may be carry-over from other donors' samples. V gene TRBV30 combines with J gene TRBJ1-2, with 7 positions matching TRBD1. CDR3 coding DNA: TGTGCCTGGAGTGTAGGGGACAGAAGGGGCTACACCTTC. Translated, it gives CAWSVGDRRGYTF. The full variable domain, in which reference TRBV30 and TRBJ1-2 provide the parts outside the CDR3, is SQTIHQWPATLVQPVGSPLSLECTVEGTSNPNLYWYRQAAGRGLQLLFYSVGIGQISSEVPQNLSASRPQDRQFILSSKKLLLSDSGFYLCAWSVGDRRGYTFGSGTRLTVV.